One sample yielded the 21 T cell receptor beta chains listed below, sequenced in a study of shared clonotypes between healthy human individuals. Libraries were prepared by immunoSEQ multiplex PCR; TCRdb keeps only in-frame clonotypes and omits some of them. The data show about a million clones, with about 80% seen just once and roughly 0.82% held by the top ten. The sequenced material came from memory CD4+ T cells from PBMCs. The sample's subset: CD45RA-negative fraction. The source of these receptors is a man younger than 35 in good health. Some clones in this sample may be carry-over from other donors' samples.

A note on this clone: A single base separates this from a much larger clone, so it may be a read error. Other DNA sequences in this sample translate to the same CDR3. The chain combines TRBV5-1 with TRBJ2-7; 8 bases line up with TRBD2. Per the germline V gene, CDR1 is SGHRS and CDR2 is YFSETQ. This CDR3 comprises 11 residues. DNA for the CDR3: TGCGCCAGCAGCGCAGCGGGGGAGCAATACTTC. Translation: CASSAAGEQYF.

The chain employs TRBV4-3 and TRBJ2-7; 9 nucleotides line up with TRBD1. Germline CDR1 and CDR2: LGHNA and YSLEER. This CDR3 has 16 amino acids. The ends lost 0 bases at V and 2 bases at J; junction bases unmatched: 5. CDR3: CASSQDFGTGTYEQYF. Written as DNA, the CDR3 is TGCGCCAGCAGCCAAGATTTCGGGACAGGGACCTACGAGCAGTACTTC.

This clone was seen at least ten times. The chain employs TRBV2 and TRBJ2-6, with no clear D. Between the trimmed V and J ends, which lost 6 bases and 6 bases, there was a span of 15 bases. Looked up from germline, CDR1 is SNHLY and CDR2 is FYNNEI. This CDR3 is built from 15 residues. The CDR3 DNA is TGTGCCAGCAGGGAACAGCTTCTGGCGGCCAACGTCCTGACTTTC. It specifies CASREQLLAANVLTF.

V gene TRBV2 combines with J gene TRBJ1-4, with a weak D call TRBD1 (5 bases). The V end was cut by 7 bases, the J end by 4 bases, with 10 bases between. The CDR3 totals 13 residues. The germline V gene has CDR1 SNHLY and CDR2 FYNNEI. The CDR3 protein is CASIRGGNEKLFF. Written as DNA, the CDR3 is TGTGCCAGCATACGCGGGGGTAATGAAAAACTGTTTTTT.

The CDR3 sequence is CASMTLQDEKLFF. Written as DNA, the CDR3 is TGTGCCAGCATGACCTTACAAGATGAAAAACTGTTTTTT. The chain uses TRBV6-1 and TRBJ1-4; D is uncertain. Trimming removed 7 bases at V and 6 bases at J, with 12 bases between. Germline V gives CDR1 MNHNS, CDR2 SASEGT. CDR3 length equals 13 residues.

As to this clone: This same CDR3 is encoded by further DNA sequences in the sample. V is TRBV28 and J is TRBJ2-7, with TRBD2 matching 7 bases. The CDR3 has 15 residues. Germline V lookup: CDR1 MDHEN, CDR2 SYDVKM. The ends lost 3 bases at V and 0 bases at J; junction bases unmatched: 5. CDR3 in DNA: TGTGCCAGCAGTTTGCGGGGGTCGATCTCCTACGAGCAGTACTTC. It yields the protein CASSLRGSISYEQYF.

The J gene is TRBJ2-4, the V gene TRBV4-3; 8 bases line up with TRBD1. V trimming: 1 base; J trimming: 3 bases; junction bases outside the gene matches: 8. This CDR3 is built from 17 residues. The germline CDR1 and CDR2 sequences are LGHNA and YSLEER. This chain's CDR3 is CASSQVRQGAGKNIQYF. Written as DNA, the CDR3 is TGCGCCAGCAGCCAAGTTAGGCAGGGGGCAGGCAAAAACATTCAGTACTTC.

The chain joins TRBV18 to TRBJ2-7; TRBD1 agrees at 8 bases. CDR3 length equals 17 residues. CDR1 and CDR2 (germline): KGHSH, LQKENI. J gave up 0 bases and V 3 bases, and 10 bases lay outside the gene matches. Here the CDR3 DNA reads TGTGCCAGCTCACCGCCCTCGACAGGGGTCGCCTCCTACGAGCAGTACTTC. Translation gives CASSPPSTGVASYEQYF. Variable domain in full (rest from reference TRBV18 and TRBJ2-7): NAGVMQNPRHLVRRRGQEARLRCSPMKGHSHVYWYRQLPEEGLKFMVYLQKENIIDESGMPKERFSAEFPKEGPSILRIQQVVRGDSAAYFCASSPPSTGVASYEQYFGPGTRLTVT.

The J gene is TRBJ2-7, the V gene TRBV7-9; 7 positions match TRBD2. This CDR3 comprises 15 residues. Per the germline V gene, CDR1 is SEHNR and CDR2 is FQNEAQ (reference sequence). V lost 5 bases and J lost 0; bases outside the gene matches: 7. The CDR3 DNA reads TGTGCCAGCAGCCCGGGAGCTAGCGGCTCCTACGAGCAGTACTTC. It translates to CASSPGASGSYEQYF. The full variable domain, in which reference TRBV7-9 and TRBJ2-7 provide the parts outside the CDR3, is DTGVSQNPRHKITKRGQNVTFRCDPISEHNRLYWYRQTLGQGPEFLTYFQNEAQLEKSRLLSDRFSAERPKGSFSTLEIQRTEQGDSAMYLCASSPGASGSYEQYFGPGTRLTVT.

Written as DNA, the CDR3 is TGTGCCAGCAGCTTGGGGTCGCATGGAAACACCATATATTTT. This encodes CASSLGSHGNTIYF. The chain has TRBV7-8 and TRBJ1-3; D remains ambiguous. V dropped 3 bases and J dropped 3 bases, with 9 bases sitting between them. The CDR3 totals 14 residues. The V gene's germline CDR1 is SGHVS and CDR2 FQNEAQ.

CDR3 protein: CASSMTPGNTEAFF. The CDR3 DNA sequence: TGTGCCAGTAGTATGACGCCGGGAAACACTGAAGCTTTCTTT. The rearrangement links TRBV19 to TRBJ1-1; D remains unclear. V lost 3 bases, J lost 2 bases, and 10 bases lay in between. CDR1 and CDR2 (germline): LNHDA, SQIVND (reference sequence). CDR3 length: 14 amino acids.

The chain recombines TRBV4-2 with TRBJ2-1; a possible D gene is TRBD1 (5 bases). CDR3 length equals 16 residues. V dropped 1 base and J dropped 0 bases, with 10 bases sitting between them. Germline CDR1 reads LGHNA; CDR2 reads YNFKEQ. The DNA of the CDR3 is TGTGCCAGCAGCCAAGCCAGGGCTAGCTCCTACAATGAGCAGTTCTTC. Its translation is CASSQARASSYNEQFF.

This chain connects TRBV28 to TRBJ1-2; D might be TRBD1 (5 bases). V was cut by 1 base and J by 6 bases, with 12 bases left in between. Per germline, CDR1 MDHEN and CDR2 SYDVKM. The CDR3 covers 14 residues. CDR3 coding DNA: TGTGCCAGCAGTTTATCCCAGGGTAGTCATGGCTACACCTTC. Amino acid sequence: CASSLSQGSHGYTF.

V usage is TRBV9 and J usage is TRBJ2-5, with 7 bases matching TRBD2. V lost 4 bases to trimming and J lost 1 base; unmatched junction nucleotides: 19. The length of the CDR3 is 19 residues. Germline assignment: CDR1 SGDLS and CDR2 YYNGEE. CDR3 sequence: CASSPLLAREAGTQETQYF. The CDR3 DNA sequence: TGTGCCAGCAGCCCCCTTCTGGCCCGGGAGGCGGGGACCCAAGAGACCCAGTACTTC.

This chain joins TRBV28 and TRBJ1-1, with 8 bases aligning to TRBD1. This CDR3 region has 15 residues. V gave up 5 bases and J gave up 1 base; unmatched junction bases: 6. Germline loops: CDR1 MDHEN, CDR2 SYDVKM. The CDR3 nucleotides are TGTGCCAGCAGTATCCCTACAGGGGGGAACACTGAAGCTTTCTTT. Amino acids: CASSIPTGGNTEAFF. Combining the CDR3 with reference TRBV28 and TRBJ1-1 gives the whole variable domain DVKVTQSSRYLVKRTGEKVFLECVQDMDHENMFWYRQDPGLGLRLIYFSYDVKMKEKGDIPEGYSVSREKKERFSLILESASTNQTSMYLCASSIPTGGNTEAFFGQGTRLTVV.

To note about this clone: A read error may account for a junction end that differs from germline. The sample carries other DNA sequences with the same CDR3. The chain carries TRBV9 and TRBJ2-7, with 7 bases that match TRBD1. The CDR3 length is 14 residues. Germline V lookup: CDR1 SGDLS, CDR2 YYNGEE. The DNA for the CDR3 is TGTGCTAGCAGCGTAGGGGGCAATAGTTACGAGCAGTACTTC. This codes for CASSVGGNSYEQYF.

The chain couples TRBV10-3 to TRBJ2-3; D is unresolved. V was pared by 8 bases and J by 1 base, with 10 bases between. The CDR3 is 13 amino acids. Germline loops: CDR1 ENHRY, CDR2 SYGVKD. CDR3 in DNA: TGTGCCATCCGAACGGGTGGCACAGATACGCAGTATTTT. Translated, it gives CAIRTGGTDTQYF.

This sequence joins TRBV7-2 and TRBJ2-5; D might be TRBD1 (5 bases). Trimming took off 5 bases at V and 2 bases at J, with 12 bases between the two ends. Germline CDR1 and CDR2: SGHTA and FQGNSA. The CDR3 covers 14 residues. CDR3 sequence: CASSHSGQQETQYF. Written as DNA, the CDR3 is TGTGCCAGCAGCCATTCAGGACAACAAGAGACCCAGTACTTC.

V gene TRBV7-3 combines with J gene TRBJ2-2; 8 bases are a match to TRBD1. V gave up 6 bases and J gave up 6 bases; unmatched junction bases: 12. Germline V gives CDR1 SGHTA, CDR2 FQGTGA. The CDR3 covers 16 residues. The DNA for the CDR3 is TGTGCCAGCAGGCTACTTGGGGGACAGGCCCCCGGGGAGCTGTTTTTT. It codes for CASRLLGGQAPGELFF.

This clone was counted ten times or more. The chain is built from TRBV5-4 and TRBJ2-7; 10 bases are shared with TRBD1. This CDR3 spans 16 amino acids. Trimming removed 1 base from V and 0 bases from J; junction bases left unmatched: 4. Germline V gives CDR1 SGHNT, CDR2 YYREEE (reference sequence). The CDR3 DNA sequence: TGTGCCAGCAGCTTGTTGGGACAGGGGCGCTCCTACGAGCAGTACTTC. Amino acids: CASSLLGQGRSYEQYF.

The chain carries TRBV5-1 and TRBJ1-1, with D possibly being TRBD1 (5 bases). CDR1 is SGHRS and CDR2 is YFSETQ in the germline V gene. The ends were cut back, 1 base at V and 0 bases at J, with 10 bases in the middle. This CDR3 is 15 amino acids long. The chain's CDR3 is CASSLSWDLNTEAFF. CDR3 bases: TGCGCCAGCAGCTTGAGCTGGGACCTGAACACTGAAGCTTTCTTT. Together with reference TRBV5-1 and TRBJ1-1, the CDR3 gives the full variable domain: KAGVTQTPRYLIKTRGQQVTLSCSPISGHRSVSWYQQTPGQGLQFLFEYFSETQRNKGNFPGRFSGRQFSNSRSEMNVSTLELGDSALYLCASSLSWDLNTEAFFGQGTRLTVV.